This T cell receptor (beta chain) was identified during a study of early T cells in non-severe SARS-CoV-2 infection. Study details: Bulk RNA isolated from unsorted whole blood underwent sequencing; chains were not paired.

With respect to this clonotype: Its antigen is undetermined.

Regarding the study as a whole: A preference for anti-spike CD8 responses marked VDJdb matching, which missed private and CD4 specificities.

The germline gives CDR1 SGHVS, CDR2 FNYEAQ. Trimming took 7 bases from V and 0 from J; bases not matched to a gene: 2. The CDR3 extends over 14 amino acids. cDNA molecules, individually, were tagged with unique molecular identifiers. Each CDR3 protein is one row after TCRdb ran MiXCR on the 5' RACE reads. The table shows about 83,000 distinct CDR3 sequences, with more than 13% occurring only once. Sequences were obtained from whole blood. This chain uses TRBV7-6 with TRBJ2-2; 7 bases are a match to TRBD2. This clonotype was sampled from an adult who was a healthcare worker with PCR-confirmed SARS-CoV-2 infection or an uninfected control (not recorded which). The CDR3 spells CASTGLANTGELFF. In nucleotides, the CDR3 is TGTGCCAGCACCGGACTAGCGAACACCGGGGAGCTGTTTTTT.